The 6 T cell receptor beta chains below were found in one sample sequenced in a study of immune reconstitution after stem cell transplant in scleroderma. Each CDR3 protein gets one entry after TCRdb re-called the RT-PCR reads with MiXCR. Among 3,000 to 4,500 distinct CDR3 sequences listed, roughly 5.8% were seen once. The specimen was taken before or after autologous hematopoietic stem cell transplantation (not recorded which). These TCRs come from a female donor with systemic sclerosis.

This clonotype is deemed medium-sized. The gene calls are TRBV11-3 and TRBJ2-3, with TRBD2 as a possible D gene (5 bases). Trimming shortened V by 5 bases and J by 0 bases, and 12 bases separated the two germline ends. Germline V gene lookup returns CDR1 SGHNT and CDR2 YENEEA. The CDR3 extends over 15 amino acids. The CDR3 nucleotides read TGTGCCAGCAGCCAGCGGCGAGGGAGCACAGATACGCAGTATTTT. As protein: CASSQRRGSTDTQYF.

Concerning this clonotype: A much larger clone differs from this one at a single base, so this may be a read error. The chain couples TRBV10-3 to TRBJ2-5; D unresolved. Between the trimmed V and J ends, which lost 2 bases and 1 base, there was a span of 5 bases. This CDR3 is 13 amino acids long. Germline CDR1 ENHRY, CDR2 SYGVKD. The CDR3: CAISEHGQETQYF. In DNA form, the CDR3 reads TGTGCCATCAGTGAGCACGGCCAAGAGACCCAGTACTTC.

This clonotype rates as medium-sized. This rearrangement joins TRBV2 to TRBJ2-7; TRBD1 or TRBD2 may be the D gene (5 bases each). Trimming removed 4 bases from V and 7 bases from J, with 8 bases in between. Germline V gene lookup returns CDR1 SNHLY and CDR2 FYNNEI. The CDR3 consists of 11 residues. The CDR3 is CASSAGSEQYF. Written as DNA, the CDR3 is TGTGCCAGCAGTGCAGGGAGTGAGCAGTACTTC.

By proportion, this clonotype is medium-sized. V usage is TRBV5-1 and J usage is TRBJ1-1; D remains unclear. This CDR3 comprises 19 residues. The V gene's germline CDR1 is SGHRS and CDR2 YFSETQ. V lost 5 bases, J lost 0 bases, and 26 bases lay in between. CDR3 nucleotides: TGCGCCAGCAGGAATTGGCGCAGCCACCTCGCGGGTATGAACACTGAAGCTTTCTTT. It translates to CASRNWRSHLAGMNTEAFF.

This clonotype was observed at least ten times. J is TRBJ2-4 and V is TRBV7-2, with 14 bases identical to TRBD2. The CDR3 consists of 18 residues. Trimming took 1 base from V and 1 from J; bases not matched to a gene: 3. The germline V gene encodes CDR1 SGHTA and CDR2 FQGNSA. This CDR3 reads CASSLGGLAGVAKNIQYF. The CDR3 coding sequence is TGTGCCAGCAGCTTAGGGGGACTAGCGGGAGTGGCCAAAAACATTCAGTACTTC.

This clonotype qualifies as medium-sized. V and J are TRBV21-1 and TRBJ1-5. TRBV21-1 is designated a pseudogene. This CDR3 has 10 amino acids. CDR3 coding DNA: TGTGCCAGCAGCAATTTGTCCCAGCATTTT. Protein: CASSNLSQHF.